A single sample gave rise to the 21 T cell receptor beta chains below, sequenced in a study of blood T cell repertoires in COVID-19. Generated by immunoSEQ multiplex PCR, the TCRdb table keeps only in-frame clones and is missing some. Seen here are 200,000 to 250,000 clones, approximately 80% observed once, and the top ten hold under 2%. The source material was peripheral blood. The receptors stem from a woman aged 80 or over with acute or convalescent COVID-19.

In DNA form, the CDR3 reads TGTGCCAGTAGTATCCCCAGGGGGCAGTCCTACGAGCAGTACTTC. It is translated as CASSIPRGQSYEQYF. The chain couples TRBV19 to TRBJ2-7, with TRBD1 matching over 8 bases. V shed 3 bases and J 1 base; nucleotides not matched to a gene: 5. The germline gives CDR1 LNHDA, CDR2 SQIVND (reference sequence). The CDR3 is 15 amino acids. Based on the CDR3 plus reference TRBV19 and TRBJ2-7, the full variable domain is DGGITQSPKYLFRKEGQNVTLSCEQNLNHDAMYWYRQDPGQGLRLIYYSQIVNDFQKGDIAEGYSVSREKKESFPLTVTSAQKNPTAFYLCASSIPRGQSYEQYFGPGTRLTVT.

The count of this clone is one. CDR3 nucleotide sequence: TGCGCCAGCAGCGAGACCGGGTCACAATTTCCTCAAGAGACCCAGTACTTC. Protein: CASSETGSQFPQETQYF. The chain has TRBV5-1 and TRBJ2-5; D unclear. CDR1 and CDR2 from the germline V gene are SGHRS and YFSETQ. The V gene lost 4 bases and the J gene lost 2 bases, with 21 bases spanning the gap. This CDR3 is built from 17 residues.

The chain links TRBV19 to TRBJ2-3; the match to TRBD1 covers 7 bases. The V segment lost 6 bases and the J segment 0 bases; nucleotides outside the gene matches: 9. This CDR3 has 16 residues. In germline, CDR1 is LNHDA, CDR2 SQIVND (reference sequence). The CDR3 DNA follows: TGTGCCAGTAGGCCTGACAGGGCTGCTAGCACAGATACGCAGTATTTT. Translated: CASRPDRAASTDTQYF.

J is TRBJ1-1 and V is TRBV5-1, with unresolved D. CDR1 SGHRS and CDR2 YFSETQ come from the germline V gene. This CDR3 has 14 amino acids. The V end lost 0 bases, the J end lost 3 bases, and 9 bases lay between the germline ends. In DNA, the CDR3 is TGCGCCAGCAGCTTGGTTTTTGCAGACACTGAAGCTTTCTTT. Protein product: CASSLVFADTEAFF.

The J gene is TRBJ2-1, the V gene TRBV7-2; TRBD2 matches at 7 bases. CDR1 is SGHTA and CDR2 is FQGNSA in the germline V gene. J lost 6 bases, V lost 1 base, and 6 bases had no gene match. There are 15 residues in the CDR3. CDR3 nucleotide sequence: TGTGCCAGCAGCTTAGGGGGGGGTCAGCGCAATGAGCAGTTCTTC. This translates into CASSLGGGQRNEQFF.

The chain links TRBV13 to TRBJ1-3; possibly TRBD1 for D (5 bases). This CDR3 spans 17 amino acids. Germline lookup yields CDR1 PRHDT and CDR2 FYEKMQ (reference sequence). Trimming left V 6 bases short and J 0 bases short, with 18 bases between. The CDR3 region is CASRRARRALSGNTIYF. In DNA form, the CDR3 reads TGTGCCAGCAGACGCGCCCGCAGGGCTCTCTCTGGAAACACCATATATTTT.

The CDR3 loop reads CASSQQLSEASGAYNEQFF. CDR3 nucleotide sequence: TGTGCCAGCTCACAACAACTGTCGGAAGCTAGCGGAGCCTACAATGAGCAGTTCTTC. The chain links TRBV18 to TRBJ2-1, with TRBD2 matching 7 bases. The germline gives CDR1 KGHSH, CDR2 LQKENI. This CDR3 spans 19 amino acids. The V gene end was trimmed by 4 bases and the J gene end by 2 bases; junction bases not matched to a gene: 17.

CDR3 sequence: CASSLSRGNTIYF. The CDR3 DNA reads as TGTGCCAGCAGTTTATCTCGGGGGAACACCATATATTTT. The chain joins TRBV27 to TRBJ1-3, with D possibly matching TRBD1 (5 bases). The CDR3 has 13 amino acids. CDR1 and CDR2 from the germline V gene are MNHEY and SMNVEV (reference sequence). With 0 bases removed from V and 7 bases from J, the gap between germline ends came to 7 bases.

CDR3: CASSFPPGQQYF. The CDR3 nucleotides read TGTGCCAGCAGTTTCCCCCCGGGACAGCAGTATTTT. The V call is TRBV28, the J call TRBJ2-3, with D perhaps TRBD1 (6 bases). Germline assignment: CDR1 MDHEN and CDR2 SYDVKM. There are 12 residues in the CDR3. V lost 3 bases, J lost 11 bases, and 12 bases lay in between. The entire variable domain, with the rest obtained from reference TRBV28 and TRBJ2-3, is as follows: DVKVTQSSRYLVKRTGEKVFLECVQDMDHENMFWYRQDPGLGLRLIYFSYDVKMKEKGDIPEGYSVSREKKERFSLILESASTNQTSMYLCASSFPPGQQYFGPGTRLTVL.

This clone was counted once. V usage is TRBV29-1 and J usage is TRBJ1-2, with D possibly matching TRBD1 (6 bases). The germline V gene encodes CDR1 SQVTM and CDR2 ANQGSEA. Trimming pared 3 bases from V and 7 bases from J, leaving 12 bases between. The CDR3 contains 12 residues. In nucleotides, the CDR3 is TGCAGCGTTGACGAGACAGGTAGTGGCTACACCTTC. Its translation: CSVDETGSGYTF.

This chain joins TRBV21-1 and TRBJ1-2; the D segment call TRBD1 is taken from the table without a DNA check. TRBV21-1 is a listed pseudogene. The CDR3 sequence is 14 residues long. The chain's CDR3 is CASSTGASCYGYTF. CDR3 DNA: TGTGCCAGCAGCACTGGGGCCTCATGCTATGGCTACACCTTC.

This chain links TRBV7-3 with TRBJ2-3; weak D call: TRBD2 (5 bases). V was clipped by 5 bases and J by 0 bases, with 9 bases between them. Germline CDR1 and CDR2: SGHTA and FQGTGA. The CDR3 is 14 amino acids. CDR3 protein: CASSPGLSTDTQYF. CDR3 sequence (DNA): TGTGCCAGCAGCCCAGGACTGAGCACAGATACGCAGTATTTT.

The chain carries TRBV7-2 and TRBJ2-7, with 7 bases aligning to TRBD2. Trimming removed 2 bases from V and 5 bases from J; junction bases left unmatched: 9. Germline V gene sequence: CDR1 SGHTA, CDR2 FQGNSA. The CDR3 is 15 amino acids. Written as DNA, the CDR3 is TGTGCCAGCAGCTTATTGGGGGGGGACTACGACGAGCAGTACTTC. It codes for CASSLLGGDYDEQYF.

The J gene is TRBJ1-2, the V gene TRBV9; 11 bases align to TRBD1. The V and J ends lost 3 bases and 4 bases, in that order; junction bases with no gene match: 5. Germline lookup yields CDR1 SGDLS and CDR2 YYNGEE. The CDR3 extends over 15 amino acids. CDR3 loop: CASSGGQGEVYGYTF. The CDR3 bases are TGTGCCAGCAGCGGGGGACAGGGGGAGGTCTATGGCTACACCTTC.

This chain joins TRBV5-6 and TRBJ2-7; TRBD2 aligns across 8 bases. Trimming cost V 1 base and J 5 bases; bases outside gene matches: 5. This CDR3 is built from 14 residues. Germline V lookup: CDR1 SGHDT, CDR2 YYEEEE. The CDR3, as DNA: TGTGCCAGCAGCTTGTCCAGCGGGAGAAACGAGCAGTACTTC. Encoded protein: CASSLSSGRNEQYF.

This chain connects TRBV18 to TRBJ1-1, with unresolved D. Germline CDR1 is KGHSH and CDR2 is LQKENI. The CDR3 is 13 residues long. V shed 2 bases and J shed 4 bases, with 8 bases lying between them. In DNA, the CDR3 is TGTGCCAGCTCACCAGCGGCTGGCACTGAAGCTTTCTTT. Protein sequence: CASSPAAGTEAFF.

The CDR3 DNA sequence: TGTGCCTGGAGTACCGGGAAAGGTGGCGGGGAGCTGTTTTTT. Translating gives CAWSTGKGGGELFF. The rearrangement links TRBV30 to TRBJ2-2; possible D gene TRBD2, 5 bases. Trimming pared 2 bases from V and 7 bases from J, leaving 14 bases between. Germline V gene data show CDR1 as GTSNPN and CDR2 as SVGIG (reference sequence). CDR3 size: 14 residues.

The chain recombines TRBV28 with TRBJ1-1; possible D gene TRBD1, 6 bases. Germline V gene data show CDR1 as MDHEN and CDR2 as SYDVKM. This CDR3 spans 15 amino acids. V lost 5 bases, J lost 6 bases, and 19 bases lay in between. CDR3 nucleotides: TGTGCCAGCAGTATGGGCGGGGGCTGGAGCGCTGAAGCTTTCTTT. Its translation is CASSMGGGWSAEAFF.

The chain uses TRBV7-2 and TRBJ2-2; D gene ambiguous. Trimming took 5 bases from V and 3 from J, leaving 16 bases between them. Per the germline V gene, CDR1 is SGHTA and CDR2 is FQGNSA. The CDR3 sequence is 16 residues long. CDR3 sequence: CASSLQIPPDTGELFF. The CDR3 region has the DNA TGTGCCAGCAGCCTCCAGATACCACCCGACACCGGGGAGCTGTTTTTT.

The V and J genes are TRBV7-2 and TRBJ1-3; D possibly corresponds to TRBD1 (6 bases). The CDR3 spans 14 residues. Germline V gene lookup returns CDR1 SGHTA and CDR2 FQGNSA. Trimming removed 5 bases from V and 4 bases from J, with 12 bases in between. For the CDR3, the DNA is TGTGCCAGCAGCGGTACAGGGCCAGGAAACACCATATATTTT. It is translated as CASSGTGPGNTIYF.

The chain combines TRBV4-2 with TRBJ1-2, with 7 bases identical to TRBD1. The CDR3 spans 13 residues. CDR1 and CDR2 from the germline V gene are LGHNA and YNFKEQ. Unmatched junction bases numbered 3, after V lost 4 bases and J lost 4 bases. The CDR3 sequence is CASSPGQLYGYTF. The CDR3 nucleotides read TGTGCCAGCAGCCCGGGACAGCTCTATGGCTACACCTTC.